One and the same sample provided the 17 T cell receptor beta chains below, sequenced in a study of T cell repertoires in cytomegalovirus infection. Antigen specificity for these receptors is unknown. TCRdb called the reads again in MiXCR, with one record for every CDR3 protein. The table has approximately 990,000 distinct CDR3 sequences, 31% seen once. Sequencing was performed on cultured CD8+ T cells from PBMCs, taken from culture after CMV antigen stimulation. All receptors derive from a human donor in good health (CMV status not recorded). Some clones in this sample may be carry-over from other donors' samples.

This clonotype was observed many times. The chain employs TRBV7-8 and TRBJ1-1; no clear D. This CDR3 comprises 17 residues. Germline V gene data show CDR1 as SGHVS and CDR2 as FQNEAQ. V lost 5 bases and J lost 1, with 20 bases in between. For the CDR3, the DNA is TGTGCCAGCAGCCCGCCGGGATTAACACTTGGGAACACTGAAGCTTTCTTT. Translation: CASSPPGLTLGNTEAFF.

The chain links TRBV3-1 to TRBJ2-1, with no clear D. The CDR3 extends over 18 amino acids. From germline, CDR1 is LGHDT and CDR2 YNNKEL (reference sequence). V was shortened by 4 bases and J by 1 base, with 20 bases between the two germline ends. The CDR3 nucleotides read TGTGCCAGCAGCCGTATGGCGCGTCCCCTCCGGTCCTACAATGAGCAGTTCTTC. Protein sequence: CASSRMARPLRSYNEQFF.

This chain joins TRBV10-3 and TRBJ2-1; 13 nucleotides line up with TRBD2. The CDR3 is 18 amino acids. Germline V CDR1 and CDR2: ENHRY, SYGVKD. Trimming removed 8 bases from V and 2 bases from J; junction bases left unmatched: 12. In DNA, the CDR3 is TGTGCCATCGGACTAGCGGGGGCCCCCACTAAGGCCTACAATGAGCAGTTCTTC. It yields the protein CAIGLAGAPTKAYNEQFF.

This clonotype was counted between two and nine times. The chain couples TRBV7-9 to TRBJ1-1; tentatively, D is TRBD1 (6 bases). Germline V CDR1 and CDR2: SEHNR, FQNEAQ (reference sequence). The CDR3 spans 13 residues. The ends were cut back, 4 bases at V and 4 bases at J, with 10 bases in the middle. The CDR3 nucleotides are TGTGCCAGCAGCTACCAGGGGTTCACTGAAGCTTTCTTT. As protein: CASSYQGFTEAFF.

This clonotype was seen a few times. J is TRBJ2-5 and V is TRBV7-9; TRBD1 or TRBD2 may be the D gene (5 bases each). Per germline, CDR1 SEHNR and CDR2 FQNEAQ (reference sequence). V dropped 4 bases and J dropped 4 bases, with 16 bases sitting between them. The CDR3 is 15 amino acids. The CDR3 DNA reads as TGTGCCAGCAGCTCTCCGGGACGACCGACAGAGACCCAGTACTTC. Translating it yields CASSSPGRPTETQYF.

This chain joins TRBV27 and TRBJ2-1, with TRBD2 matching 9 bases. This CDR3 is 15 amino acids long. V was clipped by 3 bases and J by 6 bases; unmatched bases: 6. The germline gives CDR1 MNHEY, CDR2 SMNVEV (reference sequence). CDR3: CASSLAGGPSNEQFF. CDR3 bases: TGTGCCAGCAGTTTGGCGGGGGGGCCCTCCAATGAGCAGTTCTTC.

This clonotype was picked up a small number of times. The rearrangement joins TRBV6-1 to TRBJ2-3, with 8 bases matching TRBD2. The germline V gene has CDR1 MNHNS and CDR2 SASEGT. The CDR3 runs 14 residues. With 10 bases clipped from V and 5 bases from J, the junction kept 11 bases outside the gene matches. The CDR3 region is CATLRGGGRDTQYF. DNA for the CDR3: TGTGCCACCCTTCGGGGGGGCGGGAGAGATACGCAGTATTTT.

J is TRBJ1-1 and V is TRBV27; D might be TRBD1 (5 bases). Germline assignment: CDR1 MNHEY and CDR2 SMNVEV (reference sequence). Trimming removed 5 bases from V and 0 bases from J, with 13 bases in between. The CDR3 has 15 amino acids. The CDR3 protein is CASSVRGGLNTEAFF. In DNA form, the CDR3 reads TGTGCCAGCAGTGTACGGGGCGGGTTGAACACTGAAGCTTTCTTT.

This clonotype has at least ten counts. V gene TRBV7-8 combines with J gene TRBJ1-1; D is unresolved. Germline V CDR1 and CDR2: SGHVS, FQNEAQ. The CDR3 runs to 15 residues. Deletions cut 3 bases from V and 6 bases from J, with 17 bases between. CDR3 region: CASSFPPPAGAEAFF. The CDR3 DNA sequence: TGTGCCAGCAGCTTCCCACCTCCGGCGGGAGCTGAAGCTTTCTTT.

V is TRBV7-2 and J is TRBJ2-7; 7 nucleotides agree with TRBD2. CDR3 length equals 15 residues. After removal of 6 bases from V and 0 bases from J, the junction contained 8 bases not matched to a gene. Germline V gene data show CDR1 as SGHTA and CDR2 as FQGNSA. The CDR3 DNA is TGTGCCAGCAGTCGTGGGGGGGGTTTCTCCTACGAGCAGTACTTC. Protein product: CASSRGGGFSYEQYF.

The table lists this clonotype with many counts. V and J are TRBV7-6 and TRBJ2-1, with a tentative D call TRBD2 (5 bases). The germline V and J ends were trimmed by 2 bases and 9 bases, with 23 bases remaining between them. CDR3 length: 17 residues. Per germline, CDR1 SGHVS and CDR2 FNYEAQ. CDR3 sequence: CASSLITQVAIATEQFF. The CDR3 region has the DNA TGTGCCAGCAGCTTAATAACCCAAGTAGCGATAGCGACTGAGCAGTTCTTC. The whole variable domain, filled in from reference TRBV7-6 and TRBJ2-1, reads GAGVSQSPRYKVTKRGQDVALRCDPISGHVSLYWYRQALGQGPEFLTYFNYEAQQDKSGLPNDRFSAERPEGSISTLTIQRTEQRDSAMYRCASSLITQVAIATEQFFGPGTRLTVL.

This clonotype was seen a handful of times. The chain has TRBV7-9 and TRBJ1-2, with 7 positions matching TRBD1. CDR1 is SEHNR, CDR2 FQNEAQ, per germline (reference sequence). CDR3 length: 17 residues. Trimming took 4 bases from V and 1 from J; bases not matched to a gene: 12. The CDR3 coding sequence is TGTGCCAGCAGCTCCACCCGGACAGGCGTAAATAACTATGGCTACACCTTC. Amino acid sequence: CASSSTRTGVNNYGYTF.

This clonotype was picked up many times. The CDR3 DNA reads TGTGCCAGCAGTCCCGCTATTGGACTACCGAACGTACTACCACAATACGAGCAGTACTTC. As protein: CASSPAIGLPNVLPQYEQYF. The chain links TRBV7-8 to TRBJ2-7, with D perhaps matching TRBD2 (6 bases). The CDR3 spans 20 residues. Per germline, CDR1 SGHVS and CDR2 FQNEAQ. Trimming shortened V by 6 bases and J by 4 bases, and 34 bases separated the two germline ends.

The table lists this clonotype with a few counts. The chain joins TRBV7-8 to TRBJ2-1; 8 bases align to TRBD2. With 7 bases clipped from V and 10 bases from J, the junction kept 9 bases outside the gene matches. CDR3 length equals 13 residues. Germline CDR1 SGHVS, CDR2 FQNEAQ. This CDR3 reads CASTRAGGVEQFF. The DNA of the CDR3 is TGTGCCAGCACCCGGGCGGGGGGAGTCGAGCAGTTCTTC.

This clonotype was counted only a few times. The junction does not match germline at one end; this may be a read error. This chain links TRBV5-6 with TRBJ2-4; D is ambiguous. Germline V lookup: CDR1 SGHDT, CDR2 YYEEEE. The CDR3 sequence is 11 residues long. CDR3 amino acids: CASSLSGTAAF. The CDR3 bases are TGTGCCAGCAGCTTGTCTGGCACCGCGGCCTTC. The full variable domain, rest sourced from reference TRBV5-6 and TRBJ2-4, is DAGVTQSPTHLIKTRGQQVTLRCSPKSGHDTVSWYQQALGQGPQFIFQYYEEEERQRGNFPDRFSGHQFPNYSSELNVNALLLGDSALYLCASSLSGTAAFGAGTRLSVL.

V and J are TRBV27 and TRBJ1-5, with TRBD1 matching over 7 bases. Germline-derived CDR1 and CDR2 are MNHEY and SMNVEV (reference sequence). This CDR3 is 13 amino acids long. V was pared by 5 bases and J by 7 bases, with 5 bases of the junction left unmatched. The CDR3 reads CASSEGAGQPQHF. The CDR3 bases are TGTGCCAGCAGTGAGGGGGCCGGACAGCCCCAGCATTTT.

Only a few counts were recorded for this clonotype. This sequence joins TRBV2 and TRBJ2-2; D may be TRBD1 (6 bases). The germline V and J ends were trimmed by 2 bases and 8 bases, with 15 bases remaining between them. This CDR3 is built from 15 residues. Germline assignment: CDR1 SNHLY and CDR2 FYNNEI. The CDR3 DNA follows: TGTGCCAGCAGTGAACGTCAGGGGAGAAGGGGGGAGCTGTTTTTT. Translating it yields CASSERQGRRGELFF.